The rows below give T cell receptor beta chains drawn from one sample of a study of control samples from healthy donors and cancer patients. Assay used: immunoSEQ multiplex PCR; TCRdb lists only in-frame clones, some missing. This sample has 90,000 or so clones; about 88% occur once, and the top ten carry 38%. The sample taken for sequencing was PBMCs. Receptors originate from a man between 70 and 80 years old with lung cancer. Each CDR3 is given with its conserved first and last residue. The order of the fields is D gene, V gene, J gene, clone size, CDR3 DNA, CDR3 protein. A D gene is named only where the DNA matches it firmly. Expanded clones are given a class, and other clones once, few, many or no size at all.

>-|TRBV2|TRBJ1-2|-
TGTGCCAGCAGGTTGACAGGCCTCGGGGGCTACACCTTC
CASRLTGLGGYTF
>-|TRBV19|TRBJ1-1|-
TGTGCCAGTACCGCCCCGAGCGGCTTGAACACTGAAGCTTTCTTT
CASTAPSGLNTEAFF
>-|TRBV6-5|TRBJ2-5|-
TGTGCCAGCAGACCCCCCCGCAGTGGAGAGACCCAGTACTTC
CASRPPRSGETQYF
>-|TRBV18|TRBJ2-5|once
TGTGCCAGCTCACCTTCTTCTCCGGGCGGGGTCGGGACCCAGTACTTC
CASSPSSPGGVGTQYF
>TRBD1|TRBV5-8|TRBJ1-5|-
TGTGCCAGCAGCGCCGGGACAGGGGGTTATCAGCCCCAGCATTTT
CASSAGTGGYQPQHF
>-|TRBV30|TRBJ1-6|-
TGTGCCTGGAGTGTACGTGGAGGGGAATATCCCAATTCACCCCTCCACTTT
CAWSVRGGEYPNSPLHF
>TRBD2|TRBV4-1|TRBJ2-3|-
TGCGCCAGCAGCCCGATAGGACTAGCGGATATACCTGGTACGCAGTATTTT
CASSPIGLADIPGTQYF
>-|TRBV3-1/TRBV3-2|TRBJ1-3|-
TGTGCCAGCGGCTCTGGAAACACCATATATTTT
CASGSGNTIYF
>-|TRBV11-2|TRBJ1-2|-
TGTGCCAGCAGCTTAGCAGGAACGGCAGAGAGTTATGGCTACACCTTC
CASSLAGTAESYGYTF
>-|TRBV27|TRBJ2-7|-
TGTGCCAGCAAAGAAAACTACGAGCAGTACTTC
CASKENYEQYF
>-|TRBV5-1|TRBJ1-6|once
TGCGCCAGCAGCTTGGCCAGAAATAATTCACCCCTCCACTTT
CASSLARNNSPLHF
>TRBD1|TRBV30|TRBJ2-5|few
TGTGCCTGGAGGCAGCAGGGGGCGTCAGTTGAGACCCAGTACTTC
CAWRQQGASVETQYF
>TRBD1|TRBV10-1|TRBJ1-1|-
TGCGCCAGCAGTGAACGACAGGGTCTTAACACTGAAGCTTTCTTT
CASSERQGLNTEAFF
>-|TRBV11-2|TRBJ2-1|-
TGTGCCAGCAGCTTAGCAGGGACACCCCCTTTTTACAATGAGCAGTTCTTC
CASSLAGTPPFYNEQFF
>-|TRBV21-1|TRBJ1-1|-
TGTGCCATGAGGGGGACGACAGGGGCCCTGGGCACTGAAGCTTTCTTT
CAMRGTTGALGTEAFF
>-|TRBV29-1|TRBJ2-1|-
TGCAGCGTTACTACCGGGACAAAAAATGAGCAGTTCTTC
CSVTTGTKNEQFF
>-|TRBV9|TRBJ2-1|-
TGTGCCAGCAGCGTAGTCGCCGTCAGCTCCTACAATGAGCAGTTCTTC
CASSVVAVSSYNEQFF
>-|TRBV5-1|TRBJ2-3|-
TGCGCCAGCAGCTTGGCCGGTTGGCCAGGTCACAACAGGGATACGCAGTATTTT
CASSLAGWPGHNRDTQYF
>-|TRBV27|TRBJ2-6|-
TGTGCCAGCAGTTTAGGCTGGGAGAGGGGTGCCAACGTCCTGACTTTC
CASSLGWERGANVLTF
>TRBD1|TRBV2|TRBJ2-5|once
TGTGCCAGCATAGGGCGACAGGGGGCTTGGGAGACCCAGTACTTC
CASIGRQGAWETQYF
>TRBD1|TRBV18|TRBJ1-1|-
TGTGCCAGCTCACCGCCGTCAGGGGGCCGTAGCACTGAAGCTTTCTTT
CASSPPSGGRSTEAFF
>TRBD1|TRBV2|TRBJ1-5|-
TGTGCCAGCAGTCGGGGGACAGGGGGAGATCAGCCCCAGCATTTT
CASSRGTGGDQPQHF
>-|TRBV20-1|TRBJ1-6|-
TGCAGTGCTAGTCTGGAGGGAGGTTACTATAATTCACCCCTCCACTTT
CSASLEGGYYNSPLHF
>-|TRBV9|TRBJ2-2|-
TGTGCCAGCAGCGTAGGGGTGGAGAGATCCGGGGAGCTGTTTTTT
CASSVGVERSGELFF
>-|TRBV21-1|TRBJ1-2|-
TGTGCCAGCACCGGAGACAGGGGTTACGGCTACACCTTC
CASTGDRGYGYTF
>-|TRBV12-3/TRBV12-4|TRBJ1-1|-
TGTGCCAGCAGTAAGAACACTGAAGCTTTCTTT
CASSKNTEAFF
>-|TRBV10-2|TRBJ1-1|-
TGCGCCAGCAGTGTAGCCACTGAAGCTTTCTTT
CASSVATEAFF
>-|TRBV11-2|TRBJ2-3|-
TGTGCCAGCAGCTTACCAATGGCGGGGAACACAGATACGCAGTATTTT
CASSLPMAGNTDTQYF
>-|TRBV15|TRBJ1-1|-
TGTGCCACCAGCAGGAGGAGTACAATGAACACTGAAGCTTTCTTT
CATSRRSTMNTEAFF
>-|TRBV7-9|TRBJ2-2|-
TGTGCCAGCAGCTCCCAGACCCCACAAAACACCGGGGAGCTGTTTTTT
CASSSQTPQNTGELFF
>-|TRBV5-4|TRBJ2-1|-
TGTGCCAGCAGCCCAGGGCTAGGACCCTACAATGAGCAGTTCTTC
CASSPGLGPYNEQFF
>-|TRBV19|TRBJ1-5|-
TGTGCCAGTAGTATAGACGGCCGGACGTGGCAGCCCCAGCATTTT
CASSIDGRTWQPQHF
>-|TRBV5-6|TRBJ2-4|-
TGTGCCAGCAGCTTCCCTCTTAGCGATCATCACATTCAGTACTTC
CASSFPLSDHHIQYF
>TRBD2|TRBV3-1/TRBV3-2|TRBJ2-2|-
TGTGCCAGCAGTTCGCGGGGGGTCACCGGGGAGCTGTTTTTT
CASSSRGVTGELFF
>-|TRBV10-1|TRBJ1-1|-
TGCGCCAGCAGCCCCGGCGGGGCAAACACTGAAGCTTTCTTT
CASSPGGANTEAFF
>-|TRBV7-9|TRBJ1-2|-
TGTGCCAGCACCCACGGATACTATGGCTACACCTTC
CASTHGYYGYTF
>TRBD2|TRBV2|TRBJ2-5|once
TGTGCCAGCAGTGGACTAAGCGGGGGGGCTAGAGAGACCCAGTACTTC
CASSGLSGGARETQYF
>TRBD1|TRBV24-1|TRBJ2-7|few
TGTGCCACCAGTGATTCCGGGACAGGGGGACACGAGCAGTACTTC
CATSDSGTGGHEQYF
>-|TRBV19|TRBJ2-3|-
TGTGCCAGTAGTCCCCAGGGGCGGGGGATCACAGATACGCAGTATTTT
CASSPQGRGITDTQYF
>-|TRBV18|TRBJ1-4|-
TGTGCCAGCTCACCAGTGATGGAGGGTACTGAAAAACTGTTTTTT
CASSPVMEGTEKLFF
>-|TRBV5-1|TRBJ1-3|few
TGCGCCAGCAGCTTGGCCGTTGGGACCAGCTCTGGAAACACCATATATTTT
CASSLAVGTSSGNTIYF
>-|TRBV20-1|TRBJ1-2|-
TGCAGTGGCCCTGCGAGCTATGGCTACACCTTC
CSGPASYGYTF
>-|TRBV6-5|TRBJ1-5|-
TGTGCCAGCAGCACCGACAAAAGGCCCCAGCATTTT
CASSTDKRPQHF